Included here is one T cell receptor (beta chain) sequence, with context. No antigen is known for it. The data were obtained in a study of blood T cells in healthy people across ages. The study, taken as a whole, reports: Versus aged donors, long-lived donors had higher diversity and more naive CD4+ cells. It was not known whether donors were CMV positive (a possible confounder of expanded clonotype changes).

A second PCR, run for about 7 to 11 cycles, used a sample-barcoded 5' primer plus a J-beta primer mix. A template-switch adaptor with 12 random nucleotides tagged each cDNA molecule. Via MiXCR, TCRdb re-called the 5' RACE reads, giving one row per CDR3 protein. The sample carries around 1,100,000 distinct CDR3 sequences, around two fifths recorded once. Germline V gives CDR1 SGHAT, CDR2 FQNNGV. V shed 1 base and J 10 bases; nucleotides not matched to a gene: 4. The CDR3 extends over 13 amino acids. J is TRBJ2-1 and V is TRBV11-2, with 7 bases lining up with TRBD1. The receptor comes from a man between 18 and 35 years old in good health. The specimen was blood. CDR3 coding DNA: TGTGCCAGCAGCTTAGGTTTACAGGGGGAGCAGTTCTTC. Its protein product is CASSLGLQGEQFF. The whole variable domain, filled in from reference TRBV11-2 and TRBJ2-1, reads EAGVAQSPRYKIIEKRQSVAFWCNPISGHATLYWYQQILGQGPKLLIQFQNNGVVDDSQLPKDRFSAERLKGVDSTLKIQPAKLEDSAVYLCASSLGLQGEQFFGPGTRLTVL.